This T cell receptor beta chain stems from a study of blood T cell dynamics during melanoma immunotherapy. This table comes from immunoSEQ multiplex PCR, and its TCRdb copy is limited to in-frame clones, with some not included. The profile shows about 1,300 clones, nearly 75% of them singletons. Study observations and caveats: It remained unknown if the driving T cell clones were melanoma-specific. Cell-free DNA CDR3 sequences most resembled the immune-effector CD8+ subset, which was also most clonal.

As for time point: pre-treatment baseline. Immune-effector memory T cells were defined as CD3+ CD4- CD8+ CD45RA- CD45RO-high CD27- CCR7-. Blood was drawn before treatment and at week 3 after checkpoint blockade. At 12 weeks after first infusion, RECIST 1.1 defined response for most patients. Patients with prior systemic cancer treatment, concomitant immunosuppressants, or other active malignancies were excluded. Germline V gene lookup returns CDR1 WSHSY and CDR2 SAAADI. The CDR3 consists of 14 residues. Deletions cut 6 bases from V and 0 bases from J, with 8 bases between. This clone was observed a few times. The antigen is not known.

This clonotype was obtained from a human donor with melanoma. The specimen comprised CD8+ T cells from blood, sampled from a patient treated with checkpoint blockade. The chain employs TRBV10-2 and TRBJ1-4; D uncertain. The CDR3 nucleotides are TGCGCCAGCAGAGCAGACTCAACTAATGAAAAACTGTTTTTT. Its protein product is CASRADSTNEKLFF.